What follows describes a single T cell receptor beta chain. This specimen comes from a study of blood T cell repertoires in COVID-19. For the study at large: Italy, Spain and the United States were the sources of the convalescent and acute COVID-19 samples.

Germline V lookup: CDR1 SEHNR, CDR2 FQNEAQ (reference sequence). This CDR3 comprises 14 residues. The V segment lost 5 bases and the J segment 5 bases; nucleotides outside the gene matches: 7. Sequenced by immunoSEQ multiplex PCR; TCRdb stores in-frame clones only, minus some. The profile shows 150,000 or so clones, roughly 80% of them singletons. The source material was peripheral blood. This chain links TRBV7-9 with TRBJ1-1, with 8 bases aligning to TRBD1. The receptor comes from a woman aged 55-70 years with acute or convalescent COVID-19. This CDR3 is CASSPGQGLTEAFF. The CDR3 nucleotides are TGTGCCAGCAGCCCCGGACAGGGTTTGACTGAAGCTTTCTTT.